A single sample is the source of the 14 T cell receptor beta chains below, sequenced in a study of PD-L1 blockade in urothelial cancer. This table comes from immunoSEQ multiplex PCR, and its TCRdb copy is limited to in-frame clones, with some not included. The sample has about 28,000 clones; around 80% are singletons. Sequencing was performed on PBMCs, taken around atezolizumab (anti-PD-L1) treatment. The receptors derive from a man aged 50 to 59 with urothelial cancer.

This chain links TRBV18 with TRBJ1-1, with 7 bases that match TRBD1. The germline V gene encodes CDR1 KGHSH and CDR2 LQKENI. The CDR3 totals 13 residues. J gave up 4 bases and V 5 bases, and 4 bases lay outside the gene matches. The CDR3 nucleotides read TGTGCCAGCTCAGTCGGGACAGCCACTGAAGCTTTCTTT. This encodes CASSVGTATEAFF.

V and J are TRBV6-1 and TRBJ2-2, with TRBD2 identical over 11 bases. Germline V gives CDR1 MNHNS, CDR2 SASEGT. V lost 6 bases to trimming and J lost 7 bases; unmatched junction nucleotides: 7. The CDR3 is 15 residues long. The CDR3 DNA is TGTGCCAGCAGGGAACTAGCGGGAGTGGTCGGGGAGCTGTTTTTT. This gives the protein CASRELAGVVGELFF.

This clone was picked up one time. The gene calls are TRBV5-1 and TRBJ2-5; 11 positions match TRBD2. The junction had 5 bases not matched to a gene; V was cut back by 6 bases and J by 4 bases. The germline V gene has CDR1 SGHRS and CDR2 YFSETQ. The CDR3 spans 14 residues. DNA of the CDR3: TGCGCCAGCAATAGCGGGGGGGCCCGAGAGACCCAGTACTTC. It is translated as CASNSGGARETQYF.

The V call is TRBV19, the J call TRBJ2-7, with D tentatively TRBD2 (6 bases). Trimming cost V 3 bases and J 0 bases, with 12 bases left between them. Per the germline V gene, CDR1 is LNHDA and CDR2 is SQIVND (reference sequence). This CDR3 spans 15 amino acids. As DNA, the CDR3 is TGTGCCAGTAGTATGGAAGCGGGCCGCTCCTACGAGCAGTACTTC. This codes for CASSMEAGRSYEQYF.

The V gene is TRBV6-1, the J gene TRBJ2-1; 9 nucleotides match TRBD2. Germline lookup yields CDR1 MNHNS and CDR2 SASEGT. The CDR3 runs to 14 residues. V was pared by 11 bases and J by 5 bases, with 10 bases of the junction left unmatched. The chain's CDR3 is CASRAGGRDNEQFF. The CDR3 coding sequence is TGTGCCTCCCGTGCAGGCGGGAGGGACAATGAGCAGTTCTTC.

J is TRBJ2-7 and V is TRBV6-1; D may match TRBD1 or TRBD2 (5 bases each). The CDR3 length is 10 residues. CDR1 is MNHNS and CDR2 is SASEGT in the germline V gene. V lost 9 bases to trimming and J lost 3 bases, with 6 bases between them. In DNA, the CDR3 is TGTGCCAGTGGGGGCTACGAGCAGTACGTC. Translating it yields CASGGYEQYV.

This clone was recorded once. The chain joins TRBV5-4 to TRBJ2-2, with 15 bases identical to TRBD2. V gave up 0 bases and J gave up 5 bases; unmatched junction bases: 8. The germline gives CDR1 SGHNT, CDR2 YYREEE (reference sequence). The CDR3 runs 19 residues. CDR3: CASSLAGGLAGGSTGELFF. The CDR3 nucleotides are TGTGCCAGCAGCTTGGCCGGGGGACTAGCGGGGGGTAGTACCGGGGAGCTGTTTTTT.

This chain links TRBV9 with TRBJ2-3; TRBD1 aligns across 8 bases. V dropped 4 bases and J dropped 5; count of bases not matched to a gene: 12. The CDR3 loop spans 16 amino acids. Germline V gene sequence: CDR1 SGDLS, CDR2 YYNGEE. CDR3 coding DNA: TGTGCCAGCAGCACCCCAGGGGGCGGGGTTAAAGATACGCAGTATTTT. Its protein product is CASSTPGGGVKDTQYF.

CDR3 region: CASRTGGSYEQYV. The CDR3 DNA follows: TGTGCCAGCAGGACAGGTGGATCCTACGAGCAGTACGTC. The genes are TRBV28 and TRBJ2-7; TRBD1 might be the D (6 bases). CDR1 is MDHEN and CDR2 is SYDVKM in the germline V gene. Trimming shortened V by 6 bases and J by 1 base, and 10 bases separated the two germline ends. This CDR3 contains 13 residues.

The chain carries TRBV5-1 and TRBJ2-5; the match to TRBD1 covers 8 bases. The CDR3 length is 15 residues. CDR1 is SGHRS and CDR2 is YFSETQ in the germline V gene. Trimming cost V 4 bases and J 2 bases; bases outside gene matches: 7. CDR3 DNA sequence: TGCGCCAGCAGCCACGGACAGGGTTCACAAGAGACCCAGTACTTC. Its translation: CASSHGQGSQETQYF.

The DNA for the CDR3 is TGTGCCAGCAGCTTAGTGTCTTCTAGCGGGAGCCCCTACGAGCAGTACTTC. It codes for CASSLVSSSGSPYEQYF. The chain joins TRBV7-8 to TRBJ2-7, with 10 bases that match TRBD2. This CDR3 comprises 17 residues. Germline assignment: CDR1 SGHVS and CDR2 FQNEAQ. Trimming cost V 1 base and J 2 bases; bases outside gene matches: 8.

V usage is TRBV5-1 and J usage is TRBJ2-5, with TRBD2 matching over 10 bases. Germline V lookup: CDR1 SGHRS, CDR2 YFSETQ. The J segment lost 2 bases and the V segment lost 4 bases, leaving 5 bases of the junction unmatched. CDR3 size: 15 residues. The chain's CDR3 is CASSPSGLAQETQYF. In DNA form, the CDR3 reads TGCGCCAGCAGCCCCTCGGGACTAGCGCAAGAGACCCAGTACTTC.

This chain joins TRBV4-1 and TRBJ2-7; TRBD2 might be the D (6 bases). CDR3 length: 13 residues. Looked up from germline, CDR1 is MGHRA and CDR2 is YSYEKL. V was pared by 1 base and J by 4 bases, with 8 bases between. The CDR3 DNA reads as TGCGCCAGCAGCCAAGGACTAGATTACGAGCAGTACTTC. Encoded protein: CASSQGLDYEQYF.

CDR3 nucleotides: TGTGCCATCAGTTCATCCGGGACAGGGGATTCACCCCTCCACTTT. Encoded protein: CAISSSGTGDSPLHF. The chain combines TRBV10-3 with TRBJ1-6, with 10 bases identical to TRBD1. The CDR3 length is 15 residues. The V gene end was trimmed by 5 bases and the J gene end by 8 bases; junction bases not matched to a gene: 6. Germline V gene data show CDR1 as ENHRY and CDR2 as SYGVKD.